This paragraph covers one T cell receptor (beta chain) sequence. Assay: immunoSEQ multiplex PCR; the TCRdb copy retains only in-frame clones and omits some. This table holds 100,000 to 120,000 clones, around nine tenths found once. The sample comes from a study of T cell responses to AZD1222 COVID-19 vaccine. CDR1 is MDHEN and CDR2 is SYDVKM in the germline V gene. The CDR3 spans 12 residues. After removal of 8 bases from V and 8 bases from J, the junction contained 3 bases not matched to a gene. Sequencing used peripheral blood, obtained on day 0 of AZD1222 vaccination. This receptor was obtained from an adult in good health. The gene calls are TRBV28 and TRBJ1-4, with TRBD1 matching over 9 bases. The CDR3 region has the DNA TGTGCCAGCGGACAGGGGTACGAAAAACTGTTTTTT. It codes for CASGQGYEKLFF. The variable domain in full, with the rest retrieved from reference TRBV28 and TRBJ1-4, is DVKVTQSSRYLVKRTGEKVFLECVQDMDHENMFWYRQDPGLGLRLIYFSYDVKMKEKGDIPEGYSVSREKKERFSLILESASTNQTSMYLCASGQGYEKLFFGSGTQLSVL.